Sequencing of this T cell receptor (beta chain) was carried out in a study of cytomegalovirus exposure and HLA in healthy donors. Findings of the study overall: A link between a missense DCLRE1C variant and TCR beta V- and J-gene trimming emerged from a later analysis.

Donors consisted of healthy bone marrow donors. This clone has more than one count but fewer than ten. Its specificity is not known. The primer mix had 60 Vbeta and 13 Jbeta primers. The repertoire was sequenced with immunoSEQ multiplex PCR; TCRdb's copy has only in-frame clones and lacks some. The sample holds about 120,000 clones; around 10% are singletons and the top ten take less than 4%. The TCR originated in a man aged 25-45 years in good health and CMV-seronegative. Sequencing was carried out using PBMCs.

The CDR3 sequence is CASTISGKSTDTQYF. CDR3 nucleotides: TGTGCCAGCACCATTAGCGGGAAGAGCACAGATACGCAGTATTTT. The chain couples TRBV9 to TRBJ2-3; 8 bases are a match to TRBD2. Germline V gene data show CDR1 as SGDLS and CDR2 as YYNGEE. CDR3 length equals 15 residues. The trim removed 6 bases at V and 0 bases at J, leaving 6 bases unmatched.